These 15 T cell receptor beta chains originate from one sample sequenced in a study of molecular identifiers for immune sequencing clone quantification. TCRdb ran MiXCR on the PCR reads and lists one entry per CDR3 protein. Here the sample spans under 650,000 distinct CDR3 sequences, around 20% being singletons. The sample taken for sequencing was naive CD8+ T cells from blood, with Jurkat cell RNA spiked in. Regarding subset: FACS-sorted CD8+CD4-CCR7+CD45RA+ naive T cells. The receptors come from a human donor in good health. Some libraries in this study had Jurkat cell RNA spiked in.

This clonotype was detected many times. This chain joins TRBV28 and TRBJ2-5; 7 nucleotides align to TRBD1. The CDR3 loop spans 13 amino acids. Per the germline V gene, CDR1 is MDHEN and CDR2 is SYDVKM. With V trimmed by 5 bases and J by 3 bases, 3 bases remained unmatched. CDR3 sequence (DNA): TGTGCCAGCAGTAGTGACAGGGAAGAGACCCAGTACTTC. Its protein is CASSSDREETQYF.

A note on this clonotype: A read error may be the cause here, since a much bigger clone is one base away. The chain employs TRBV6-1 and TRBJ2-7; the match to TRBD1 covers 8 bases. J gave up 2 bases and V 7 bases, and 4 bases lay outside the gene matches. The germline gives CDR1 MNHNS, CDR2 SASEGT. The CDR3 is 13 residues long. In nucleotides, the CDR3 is TGTGCCAGCAACCACAGGGGGACCTACGAGCAGTACTTC. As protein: CASNHRGTYEQYF.

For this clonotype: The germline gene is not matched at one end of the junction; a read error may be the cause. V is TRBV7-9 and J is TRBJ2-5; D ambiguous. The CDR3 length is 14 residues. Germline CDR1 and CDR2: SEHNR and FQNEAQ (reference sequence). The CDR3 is CASSLDSYQGTQYF. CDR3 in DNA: TGTGCCAGCAGCTTAGACAGTTACCAAGGGACCCAGTACTTC.

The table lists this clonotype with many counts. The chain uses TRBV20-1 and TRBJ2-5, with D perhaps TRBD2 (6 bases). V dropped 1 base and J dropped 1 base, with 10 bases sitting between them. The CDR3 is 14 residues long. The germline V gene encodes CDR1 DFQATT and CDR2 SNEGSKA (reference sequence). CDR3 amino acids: CSARAGDAQETQYF. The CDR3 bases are TGCAGTGCTAGAGCGGGGGACGCCCAAGAGACCCAGTACTTC.

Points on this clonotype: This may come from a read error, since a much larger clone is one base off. The CDR3 coding sequence is TGTGCCAGCAGCCCCGTCAAACGTGTCCGGGAAATACCCCTCCAGCACTTC. This translates into CASSPVKRVREIPLQHF. The chain recombines TRBV27 with TRBJ2-5, with a tentative D call TRBD2 (5 bases). Looked up from germline, CDR1 is MNHEY and CDR2 is SMNVEV (reference sequence). The CDR3 contains 17 residues.

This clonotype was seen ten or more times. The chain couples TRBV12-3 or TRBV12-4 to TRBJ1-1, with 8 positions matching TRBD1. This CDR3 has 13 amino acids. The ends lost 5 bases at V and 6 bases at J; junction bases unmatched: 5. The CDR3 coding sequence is TGTGCCAGCAGTCAGGACAGGGCCCCTGAAGCTTTCTTT. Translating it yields CASSQDRAPEAFF.

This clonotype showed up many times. CDR3 protein: CASSLGPSGPSTDTQYF. Written as DNA, the CDR3 is TGTGCCAGCAGCTTGGGGCCTAGCGGGCCTAGCACAGATACGCAGTATTTT. The chain combines TRBV7-6 with TRBJ2-3, with 8 bases fitting TRBD2. Germline V gene data show CDR1 as SGHVS and CDR2 as FNYEAQ. The length of the CDR3 is 17 residues. V gave up 3 bases and J gave up 0 bases; unmatched junction bases: 8. The entire variable domain, with the rest obtained from reference TRBV7-6 and TRBJ2-3, is as follows: GAGVSQSPRYKVTKRGQDVALRCDPISGHVSLYWYRQALGQGPEFLTYFNYEAQQDKSGLPNDRFSAERPEGSISTLTIQRTEQRDSAMYRCASSLGPSGPSTDTQYFGPGTRLTVL.

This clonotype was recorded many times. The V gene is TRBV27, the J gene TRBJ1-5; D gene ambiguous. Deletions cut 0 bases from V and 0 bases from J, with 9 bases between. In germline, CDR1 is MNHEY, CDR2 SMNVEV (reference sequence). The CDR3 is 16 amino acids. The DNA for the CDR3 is TGTGCCAGCAGTTTATCCGGGTATTATAGCAATCAGCCCCAGCATTTT. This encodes CASSLSGYYSNQPQHF.

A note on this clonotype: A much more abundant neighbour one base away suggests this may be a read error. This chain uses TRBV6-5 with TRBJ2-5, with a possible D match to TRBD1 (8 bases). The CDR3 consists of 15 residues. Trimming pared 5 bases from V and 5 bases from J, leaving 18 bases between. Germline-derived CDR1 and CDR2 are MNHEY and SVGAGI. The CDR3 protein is CASSLLTGGDETQYF. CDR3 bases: TGTGCCAGCAGTCTCCTCACAGGGGGGGACGAGACCCAGTACTTC.

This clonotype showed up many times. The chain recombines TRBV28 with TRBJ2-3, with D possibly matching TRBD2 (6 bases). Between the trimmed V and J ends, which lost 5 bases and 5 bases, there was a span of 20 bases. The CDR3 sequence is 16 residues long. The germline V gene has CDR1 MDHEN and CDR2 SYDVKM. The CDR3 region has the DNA TGTGCCAGCAGTACGTCCGACGGGGGTAATATAGATACGCAGTATTTT. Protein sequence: CASSTSDGGNIDTQYF.

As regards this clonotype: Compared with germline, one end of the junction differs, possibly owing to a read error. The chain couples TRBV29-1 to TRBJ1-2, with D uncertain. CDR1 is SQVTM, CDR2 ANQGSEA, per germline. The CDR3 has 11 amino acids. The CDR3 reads CGVPESYGYTF. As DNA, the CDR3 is TGCGGCGTCCCGGAAAGCTATGGCTACACCTTC.

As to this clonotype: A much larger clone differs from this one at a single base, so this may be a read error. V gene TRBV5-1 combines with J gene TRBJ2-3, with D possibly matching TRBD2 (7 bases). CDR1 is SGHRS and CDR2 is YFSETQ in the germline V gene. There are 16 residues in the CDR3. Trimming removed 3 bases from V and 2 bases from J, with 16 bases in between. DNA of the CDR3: TGCGCCAGCAGCTCGGGGGGCAGGGGATTCACAGATACGCAGTATTTT. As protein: CASSSGGRGFTDTQYF.

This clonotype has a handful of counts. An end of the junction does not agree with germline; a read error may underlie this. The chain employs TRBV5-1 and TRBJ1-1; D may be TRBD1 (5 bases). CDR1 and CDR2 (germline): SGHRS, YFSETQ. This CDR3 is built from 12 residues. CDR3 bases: TGCGCCTGCAGCTTGGTCGGGACCGAAGCTTTCTTT. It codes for CACSLVGTEAFF. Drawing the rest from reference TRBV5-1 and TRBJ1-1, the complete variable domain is KAGVTQTPRYLIKTRGQQVTLSCSPISGHRSVSWYQQTPGQGLQFLFEYFSETQRNKGNFPGRFSGRQFSNSRSEMNVSTLELGDSALYLCACSLVGTEAFFGQGTRLTVV.

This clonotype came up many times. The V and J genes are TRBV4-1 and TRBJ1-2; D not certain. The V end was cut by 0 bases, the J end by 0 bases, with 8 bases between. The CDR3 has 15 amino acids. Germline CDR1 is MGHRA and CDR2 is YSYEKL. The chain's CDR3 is CASSQESRTNYGYTF. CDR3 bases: TGCGCCAGCAGCCAAGAAAGTAGAACTAACTATGGCTACACCTTC.

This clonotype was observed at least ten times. CDR3 loop: CASSQRQGSYNEQFF. CDR3 sequence (DNA): TGCGCCAGCAGCCAGAGACAGGGGTCCTACAATGAGCAGTTCTTC. The chain couples TRBV4-1 to TRBJ2-1, with TRBD1 identical over 8 bases. CDR1 is MGHRA and CDR2 is YSYEKL in the germline V gene. V shed 3 bases, J shed 1 base, and the junction held 2 bases outside the gene matches. This CDR3 region has 15 residues.